This T cell receptor (beta chain) was recovered during a study of shared clonotypes between healthy human individuals. Libraries were prepared by immunoSEQ multiplex PCR; TCRdb keeps only in-frame clonotypes and omits some of them. The table shows roughly 2,500,000 clones, with 80% to 95% occurring only once. In germline, CDR1 is SGHTA, CDR2 FQGNSA. The CDR3 is 15 amino acids. Germline trimming cut 2 bases from V and 4 bases from J; bases unmatched to any gene: 6. Within Nashville, Tennessee resided all donors, each a Caucasian adult. The sequenced material came from naive CD4+ T cells from PBMCs. Specified subset: CD45RA+ positively selected. This sequence joins TRBV7-2 and TRBJ2-3; the match to TRBD2 covers 7 bases. This clonotype was sampled from a young man in good health. Some clones in this sample may be carry-over from other donors' samples. CDR3 nucleotide sequence: TGTGCCAGCAGCTTAACGGGGAGGGATCCAGATACGCAGTATTTT. It is translated as CASSLTGRDPDTQYF. Together with reference TRBV7-2 and TRBJ2-3, the CDR3 gives the full variable domain: GAGVSQSPSNKVTEKGKDVELRCDPISGHTALYWYRQSLGQGLEFLIYFQGNSAPDKSGLPSDRFSAERTGGSVSTLTIQRTQQEDSAVYLCASSLTGRDPDTQYFGPGTRLTVL.